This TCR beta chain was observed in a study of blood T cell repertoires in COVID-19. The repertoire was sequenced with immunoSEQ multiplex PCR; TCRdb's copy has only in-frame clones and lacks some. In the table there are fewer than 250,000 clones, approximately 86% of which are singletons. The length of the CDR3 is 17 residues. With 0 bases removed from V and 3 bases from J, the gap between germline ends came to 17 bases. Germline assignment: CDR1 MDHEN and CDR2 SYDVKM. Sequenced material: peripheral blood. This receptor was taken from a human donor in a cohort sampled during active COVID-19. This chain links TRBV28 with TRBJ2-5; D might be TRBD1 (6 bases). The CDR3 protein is CASSLWGQSHSEETQYF. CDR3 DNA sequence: TGTGCCAGCAGTTTATGGGGACAAAGCCATTCTGAAGAGACCCAGTACTTC.